This T cell receptor beta chain was captured in a study of control samples from healthy donors and cancer patients. Clones were sequenced by immunoSEQ multiplex PCR, and TCRdb holds only the in-frame ones, with some missing. The sample lists roughly 170,000 clones, 90% to 95% occurring once. The CDR3 is 16 residues long. In germline, CDR1 is WSHSY, CDR2 SAAADI. Trimming took 2 bases from V and 7 from J; bases not matched to a gene: 10. This TCR derives from a man younger than 35 in good health. This chain joins TRBV10-2 and TRBJ2-1; TRBD2 matches at 8 bases. The sequencing sample was made of blood. This CDR3 is CASSEIRGGPRNEQFF. The CDR3 region has the DNA TGCGCCAGCAGTGAGATCCGGGGGGGCCCTCGGAATGAGCAGTTCTTC.